This TCR beta chain was sequenced in a study of T cell responses to AZD1222 COVID-19 vaccine. Study findings and constraints: CD4 TCRs associated with vaccination spanned spike, dominating at 160-218 and 743-854. There were mostly white British donors and more females than males, and clonal diversity was possibly underestimated. Variant regions that are unmutated are reportedly the target of nearly half of spike-specific TCRs.

Trimming took 5 bases from V and 0 from J; bases not matched to a gene: 13. The germline CDR1 and CDR2 sequences are SGHDN and FVKESK. The CDR3 consists of 18 residues. Second-dose schedules of about 4 or about 12 weeks were combined. The data were produced by immunoSEQ multiplex PCR, yet TCRdb's version contains in-frame clones alone and is incomplete. The sample has just over 150,000 clones, 90% to 95% seen once. This clone was observed a single time. Its antigen is not identified. The rearrangement uses TRBV14 and TRBJ2-5; 9 bases align to TRBD1. This receptor was obtained from an adult who received the AZD1222 COVID-19 vaccine. The specimen comprised peripheral blood, sampled 28 days after the second AZD1222 dose. In nucleotides, the CDR3 is TGTGCCAGCAGCTCAACGCCCGGGACAGGGCCTTACCAAGAGACCCAGTACTTC. Its translation: CASSSTPGTGPYQETQYF.